This TCR beta chain was recorded in a study of blood T cells in healthy people across ages. This CDR3 has 14 amino acids. Germline trimming cut 5 bases from V and 8 bases from J; bases unmatched to any gene: 7. Germline CDR1 reads KGHDR; CDR2 reads SFDVKD. As to this clonotype: This clone may be a read error of a much larger clone one base away.

Primers used in a second PCR of roughly 7 to 12 cycles were a sample-barcoded 5' primer and a J-beta primer mix. In TCRdb, the 5' RACE reads were re-called with MiXCR into one record per CDR3 protein. The profile shows some 900,000 distinct CDR3 sequences, 29% of them singletons. The specimen was blood. The sequence was collected from a woman aged 80 or over in good health. This rearrangement joins TRBV24-1 to TRBJ2-1; 8 nucleotides agree with TRBD1. Here the CDR3 reads CATSAAGGAYEQFF. CDR3 sequence (DNA): TGTGCCACCAGTGCGGCAGGGGGCGCGTATGAGCAGTTCTTC.